This TCR beta chain is drawn from a study of cytomegalovirus exposure and HLA in healthy donors. Use of 60 Vbeta and 13 Jbeta primers characterized the PCR. Profiling relied on immunoSEQ multiplex PCR, and the TCRdb table lists in-frame clones only, not all of them. The data hold over 85,000 clones, with about 80% observed a single time. Germline V lookup: CDR1 MNHEY, CDR2 SMNVEV (reference sequence). With V trimmed by 6 bases and J by 0 bases, 4 bases remained unmatched. CDR3 size: 14 residues. This clone has a single count. This sequence originates from a female donor in good health and CMV-seropositive. This chain links TRBV27 with TRBJ1-1; 7 nucleotides line up with TRBD1. The sample was PBMCs. CDR3 protein: CASRRQGLNTEAFF. For the CDR3, the DNA is TGTGCCAGCAGAAGACAGGGTTTGAACACTGAAGCTTTCTTT.